This T cell receptor beta chain was sequenced during a study of blood T cell repertoires in COVID-19. Libraries were prepared by immunoSEQ multiplex PCR; TCRdb keeps only in-frame clonotypes and omits some of them. This table has about 200,000 clones, roughly 84% appearing once. Participant reports of clinical history set cohort assignment. Trimming took off 4 bases at V and 8 bases at J, with 10 bases between the two ends. The length of the CDR3 is 12 residues. The germline gives CDR1 KGHDR, CDR2 SFDVKD. The V gene is TRBV24-1, the J gene TRBJ1-1; D is uncertain. This receptor was identified in a woman younger than 45 who had been exposed to COVID-19. The sample was PBMCs or T cells enriched from blood (not recorded which). The CDR3, as DNA: TGTGCCACCAGTGACCCGGCGGGGGAAGCTTTCTTT. Its translation is CATSDPAGEAFF.